This T cell receptor beta chain originates from a study of beta chain features in type 1 diabetes. TCRB transcripts that were expressed got sequenced, as all of the isolated RNA had been reverse transcribed. Assay used: immunoSEQ multiplex PCR; TCRdb lists only in-frame clones, some missing. The sample lists roughly 42,000 clones; 50% were seen once. Study-wide results and caveats: PCR could preferentially amplify shorter templates, alike in patients and controls. The study found fewer insertions and more deletions at VDJ junctions in type 1 diabetes patients. The study found that naive, central memory and Treg TCRB repertoires appeared more similar in patients than in healthy donors. Type 1 diabetes patients had moderately but significantly shorter TCRB CDR3s in all four CD4+ subsets.

With 5 bases clipped from V and 0 bases from J, the junction kept 5 bases outside the gene matches. The CDR3 spans 15 residues. Looked up from germline, CDR1 is SGHTA and CDR2 is FQGNSA. Worth noting for this clone: Its specificity is not known.

This sequence originates from a young woman in good health. This chain links TRBV7-2 with TRBJ2-7, with 9 bases matching TRBD1. The sequencing input was stem cell memory CD4+ T cells from blood. CDR3 bases: TGTGCCAGCAGCGTGGGACAGGGCTCCTCCTACGAGCAGTACTTC. Protein: CASSVGQGSSYEQYF.